The clone carrying this T cell receptor (beta chain) has ten or more counts. This CDR3 comprises 13 residues. V was pared by 2 bases and J by 6 bases, with 8 bases between. Looked up from germline, CDR1 is MNHNY and CDR2 is SVGAGI (reference sequence). The data were taken from a study of blood T cell repertoires in COVID-19. Method: immunoSEQ multiplex PCR; TCRdb's copy keeps in-frame clones and lacks some. The sample shows over 200,000 clones, roughly 80% of them seen only once. The receptor's source is a woman in her sixties or seventies with active or convalescent COVID-19. Sequencing was performed on peripheral blood. The genes are TRBV6-6 and TRBJ2-1, with D hard to call. This chain's CDR3 is CASSYSVSNEQFF. CDR3 coding DNA: TGTGCCAGCAGTTACAGCGTCAGCAATGAGCAGTTCTTC.